A few counts support the clone carrying this T cell receptor (beta chain). Antigen unknown. These data come from a study of Graves' ophthalmopathy and Graves' hyperthyroidism. Across the whole study: In this cohort's terms, stable hyperthyroidism meant no ophthalmopathy by 18 months of follow-up.

Germline V gives CDR1 KGHSH, CDR2 LQKENI. The CDR3 has 14 amino acids. Deletions cut 4 bases from V and 7 bases from J, with 16 bases between. It was on clinical symptoms, serum thyroxine, TRAb, thyroid ultrasound and orbital computed tomography that diagnosis relied. TCR beta CDR3 amplification used RNA transcripts. Investigators did first-round RT-PCR with HTBI primers, then second-round multiplex PCR. One entry per CDR3 protein results from TCRdb running MiXCR on the multiplex PCR reads. The sample consists of a few hundred thousand distinct CDR3 sequences, approximately 37% of them appearing once. General observations from the study: Researchers report that a 13-signature model separated ophthalmopathy from stable hyperthyroidism, posting 85% to 90% sensitivity and 75% to 84% specificity. Also, most clonotypes expanded in the thyroid above 0.001 frequency appeared in blood.

Sequenced material: peripheral blood or thyroid tissue (not recorded which). This sequence originates from an adult man with Graves' hyperthyroidism. The V gene is TRBV18, the J gene TRBJ1-1; D possibly corresponds to TRBD1 (5 bases). The CDR3 nucleotides are TGTGCCAGCTCACTCCTCGGACAAGCCAGTGAAGCTTTCTTT. Amino acids: CASSLLGQASEAFF.